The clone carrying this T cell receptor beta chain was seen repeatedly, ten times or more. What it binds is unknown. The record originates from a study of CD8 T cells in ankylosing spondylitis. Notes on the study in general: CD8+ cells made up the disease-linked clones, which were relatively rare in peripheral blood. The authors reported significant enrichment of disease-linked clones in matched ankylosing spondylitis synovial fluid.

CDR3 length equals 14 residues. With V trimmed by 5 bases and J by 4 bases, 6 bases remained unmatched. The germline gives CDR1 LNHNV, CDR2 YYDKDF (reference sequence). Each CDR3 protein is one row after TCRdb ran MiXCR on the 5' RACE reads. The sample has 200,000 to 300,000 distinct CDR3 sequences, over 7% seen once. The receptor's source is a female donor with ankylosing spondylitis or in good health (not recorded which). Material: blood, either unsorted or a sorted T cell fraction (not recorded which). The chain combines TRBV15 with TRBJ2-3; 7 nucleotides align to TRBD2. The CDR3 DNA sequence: TGTGCCACCAGCGGTATAGCGGGCCCAGATACGCAGTATTTT. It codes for CATSGIAGPDTQYF.